The subject of this entry is one TCR beta chain. What it binds is not known. The sample comes from a study of T cells in narcolepsy. In the study overall: Enrolled donors included narcolepsy type 1 or type 2 patients and healthy controls. Study-wide results and caveats: Autoreactive HCRT-specific and TRIB2-specific clonotypes were marked in same-patient CSF-versus-blood CD4+ comparisons.

Method: immunoSEQ multiplex PCR; TCRdb's copy keeps in-frame clones and lacks some. Here the sample spans fewer than 30,000 clones, more than 70% being singletons. J gave up 2 bases and V 5 bases, and 8 bases lay outside the gene matches. CDR1 is SSHAT and CDR2 is FNYEAQ in the germline V gene (reference sequence). The CDR3 extends over 17 amino acids. This chain connects TRBV7-7 to TRBJ2-5, with 13 bases identical to TRBD2. Specimen: CD45RA- memory CD4+ T cells from PBMCs. This TCR was recovered from a human donor with narcolepsy. This CDR3 reads CASSAGLAGARQETQYF. CDR3 nucleotides: TGTGCCAGCAGCGCCGGACTAGCGGGAGCGCGGCAAGAGACCCAGTACTTC.